This T cell receptor (beta chain) was sequenced in a study of control samples from healthy donors and cancer patients. There are 12 residues in the CDR3. The germline CDR1 and CDR2 sequences are SGHRS and YFSETQ. Trimming took off 2 bases at V and 3 bases at J, with 5 bases between the two ends. Libraries were prepared by immunoSEQ multiplex PCR; TCRdb keeps only in-frame clonotypes and omits some of them. The data show 90,000 or so clones, with around 90% seen just once and about 7.4% held by the top ten. The clonotype originates from a woman aged 60-70 years in good health. The chain carries TRBV5-1 and TRBJ1-1; D remains ambiguous. The specimen sequenced was blood. CDR3 in DNA: TGCGCCAGCAGCTTTGGGGACACTGAAGCTTTCTTT. It encodes CASSFGDTEAFF. Filled out from reference TRBV5-1 and TRBJ1-1, the complete variable domain reads KAGVTQTPRYLIKTRGQQVTLSCSPISGHRSVSWYQQTPGQGLQFLFEYFSETQRNKGNFPGRFSGRQFSNSRSEMNVSTLELGDSALYLCASSFGDTEAFFGQGTRLTVV.